Each of the 5 T cell receptor beta chains below was sequenced from the same sample in a study of T cells after yellow fever vaccination. MiXCR, run by TCRdb on the 5' RACE reads, gives a single entry per CDR3 protein. The profile shows approximately 300,000 distinct CDR3 sequences, about 6.6% of them singletons. Material: PBMCs, obtained 45 days after the first yellow fever vaccination. These receptors all stem from a man aged 18 to 29 who received the YFV17D yellow fever vaccine.

This clonotype was detected ten times or more. This chain links TRBV5-1 with TRBJ2-3; the D gene is possibly TRBD2 (6 bases). Germline assignment: CDR1 SGHRS and CDR2 YFSETQ. This CDR3 comprises 15 residues. V shed 2 bases and J shed 1 base, with 11 bases lying between them. The CDR3 DNA is TGCGCCAGCAGCTTCGGGCCTAGCGGCACAGATACGCAGTATTTT. Protein sequence: CASSFGPSGTDTQYF.

This clonotype was recorded a few times. The chain links TRBV5-5 to TRBJ2-4, with TRBD2 identical over 12 bases. CDR3 length equals 16 residues. Germline V CDR1 and CDR2: SGHKS, YYEKEE (reference sequence). The V gene end was trimmed by 4 bases and the J gene end by 5 bases; junction bases not matched to a gene: 7. The CDR3 sequence: CASSRLAGAVENIQYF. CDR3 nucleotide sequence: TGTGCCAGCAGCCGACTAGCGGGGGCGGTAGAAAACATTCAGTACTTC.

This clonotype has only a few counts. The V call is TRBV6-1, the J call TRBJ1-6; possible D gene TRBD1, 5 bases. The CDR3 is 15 residues long. Germline assignment: CDR1 MNHNS and CDR2 SASEGT. Trimming left V 4 bases short and J 7 bases short, with 14 bases between. The CDR3 is CASSVGGGLNSPLHF. Written as DNA, the CDR3 is TGTGCCAGCAGTGTCGGGGGAGGCCTAAATTCACCCCTCCACTTT.

This clonotype was counted only a few times. The V call is TRBV4-3, the J call TRBJ1-2; D not resolved. V dropped 0 bases and J dropped 2 bases, with 7 bases sitting between them. The germline gives CDR1 LGHNA, CDR2 YSLEER. This CDR3 is built from 14 residues. CDR3 DNA: TGCGCCAGCAGCCAAGATCCGAGCAACTATGGCTACACCTTC. Translating gives CASSQDPSNYGYTF.

This clonotype was seen more than once but under ten times. This sequence joins TRBV30 and TRBJ1-2; the D is unclear. Germline V CDR1 and CDR2: GTSNPN, SVGIG (reference sequence). V lost 2 bases and J 2 bases, leaving 9 bases between the germline ends. The length of the CDR3 is 13 residues. The CDR3 DNA sequence: TGTGCCTGGAGTTGGCTGATAAACTATGGCTACACCTTC. Translating gives CAWSWLINYGYTF.